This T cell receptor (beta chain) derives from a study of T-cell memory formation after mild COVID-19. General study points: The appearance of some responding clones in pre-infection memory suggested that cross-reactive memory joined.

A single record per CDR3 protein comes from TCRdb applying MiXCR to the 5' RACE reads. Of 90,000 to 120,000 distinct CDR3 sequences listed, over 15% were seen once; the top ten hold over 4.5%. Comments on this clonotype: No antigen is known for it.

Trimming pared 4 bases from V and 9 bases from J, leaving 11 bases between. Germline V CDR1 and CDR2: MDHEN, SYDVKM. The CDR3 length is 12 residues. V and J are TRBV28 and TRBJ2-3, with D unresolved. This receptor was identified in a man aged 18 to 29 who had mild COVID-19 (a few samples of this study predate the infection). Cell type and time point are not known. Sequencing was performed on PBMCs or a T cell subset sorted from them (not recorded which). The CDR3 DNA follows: TGTGCCAGCAGTTCCCCGACGAGGACGCAGTATTTT. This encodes CASSSPTRTQYF. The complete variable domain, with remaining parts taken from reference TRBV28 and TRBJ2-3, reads DVKVTQSSRYLVKRTGEKVFLECVQDMDHENMFWYRQDPGLGLRLIYFSYDVKMKEKGDIPEGYSVSREKKERFSLILESASTNQTSMYLCASSSPTRTQYFGPGTRLTVL.